This TCR beta chain was profiled in a study of OX40 agonist ivuxolimab in advanced cancers. Study context: Participants could have had prior anti-PD-1, anti-PD-L1 or anti-CTLA-4 therapy, and roughly 39% had some.

The CDR3 has 14 residues. Germline V gene data show CDR1 as SNHLY and CDR2 as FYNNEI. The V and J ends lost 6 bases and 5 bases respectively, with 16 bases between them. A word on this clone: Antigen specificity is unknown.

Sequencing used immunoSEQ multiplex PCR; TCRdb keeps in-frame clones, though not all of them. The sample holds 60,000 or so clones, roughly 88% seen once. Study-wide points: CD4+ T cells averaged fewer expanded clones than CD8+ T cells. CD4+ and CD8+ blood T cells expanded clonally by week 6 at 0.1 to 3.0 mg/kg.

The source material was CD4+ or CD8+ T cells sorted from blood, sampled in a trial of the OX40 agonist ivuxolimab. This chain connects TRBV2 to TRBJ2-5, with D tentatively TRBD2 (6 bases). This sequence originates from an adult with an advanced solid tumor such as melanoma, head and neck, liver or kidney cancer. This CDR3 is CASRGGRETETQYF. The CDR3 DNA sequence: TGTGCCAGCAGGGGGGGACGGGAGACCGAGACCCAGTACTTC.